This TCR beta chain was captured by sequencing in a study of T cells after posttransplantation cyclophosphamide. By share of the sample, this clone is medium-sized. Its target is not known. This CDR3 has 11 residues. Trimming removed 4 bases from V and 0 bases from J, with 3 bases in between. Germline V gene sequence: CDR1 SQVTM, CDR2 ANQGSEA. Study-wide results and caveats: Donor-recipient repertoire similarity was low at 1-2 months, rising over year one. Tissue-infiltrating T cells from skin or gut overlapped little with blood T cells. After PTCy, TRB diversity resembled that of CNI/methotrexate controls.

Sequencing used immunoSEQ multiplex PCR; TCRdb keeps in-frame clones, though not all of them. The sample includes around 18,000 clones, approximately 87% of them seen just once. The chain is built from TRBV29-1 and TRBJ1-1; D remains ambiguous. The receptor was derived from a man aged 25-45 years in good health and a related stem cell transplant donor. The sample consisted of memory CD4+ T cells sorted from blood. CDR3 sequence reads: CSVGVNTEAFF. CDR3 nucleotide sequence: TGCAGCGTTGGCGTGAACACTGAAGCTTTCTTT.